The 30 T cell receptor beta chains below were found in one sample sequenced in a study of identical twins. TCRdb re-derived calls from the 5' RACE reads in MiXCR, one entry per CDR3 protein. The sample holds 200,000 to 250,000 distinct CDR3 sequences, about 7.5% seen once. This sample was also put to use in a study of yellow fever vaccine responses in identical twins.

Input material: CD8+ T cells sorted from blood. These receptors were collected from a woman aged 18-35 years in good health.

This clonotype was counted between two and nine times. The chain joins TRBV12-5 to TRBJ2-7, with D perhaps given as TRBD1 or TRBD2 (5 bases each). The CDR3 runs to 15 residues. Germline-derived CDR1 and CDR2 are LGHNT and FRNRAP. The V end was cut by 1 base, the J end by 5 bases, with 15 bases between. CDR3 nucleotides: TGTGCTAGTGGTTTGGCGGGGACGGGGCGGGACGAGCAGTACTTC. This encodes CASGLAGTGRDEQYF.

This clonotype was recorded a few times. The chain links TRBV6-2 or TRBV6-3 to TRBJ2-7, with D unclear. CDR1 and CDR2 (germline): MNHEY, SVGEGT. The CDR3 runs to 11 residues. V shed 5 bases and J shed 3 bases, with 5 bases lying between them. The CDR3 here is CASSAYYEQYF. CDR3 sequence (DNA): TGTGCCAGCAGTGCCTACTACGAGCAGTACTTC.

This clonotype was detected ten times or more. This sequence joins TRBV2 and TRBJ2-2; the D gene is possibly TRBD2 (6 bases). CDR3 size: 12 residues. V was trimmed by 7 bases and J by 5 bases, leaving 8 bases between them. Germline CDR1 reads SNHLY; CDR2 reads FYNNEI. CDR3 coding DNA: TGTGCCAGCATGACTAGAACCGGGGAGCTGTTTTTT. This translates into CASMTRTGELFF.

The chain joins TRBV7-8 to TRBJ2-2, with 8 bases lining up with TRBD1. This CDR3 has 15 amino acids. V dropped 5 bases and J dropped 0; count of bases not matched to a gene: 2. Per germline, CDR1 SGHVS and CDR2 FQNEAQ. Here the CDR3 DNA reads TGTGCCAGCAGCATGGACAGGGCGAACACCGGGGAGCTGTTTTTT. It specifies CASSMDRANTGELFF.

This clonotype was seen a few times. The chain has TRBV7-8 and TRBJ2-1; 8 bases map to TRBD1. Trimming removed 0 bases from V and 0 bases from J; junction bases left unmatched: 1. The CDR3 spans 16 residues. Germline CDR1 reads SGHVS; CDR2 reads FQNEAQ. The CDR3 here is CASSLAGQVSYNEQFF. The CDR3 DNA follows: TGTGCCAGCAGCTTAGCGGGACAGGTCTCCTACAATGAGCAGTTCTTC.

This clonotype was detected ten times or more. The chain recombines TRBV6-2 or TRBV6-3 with TRBJ2-1; 15 bases line up with TRBD2. The ends lost 5 bases at V and 6 bases at J; junction bases unmatched: 20. The germline CDR1 and CDR2 sequences are MNHEY and SVGEGT. This CDR3 has 21 residues. The CDR3 DNA reads as TGTGCCAGCAGTCCCATAAGCTTGACCGGGACTAGCGGGAGGAGGGGCAATGAGCAGTTCTTC. As protein: CASSPISLTGTSGRRGNEQFF.

This clonotype was detected a few times. The rearrangement uses TRBV27 and TRBJ1-5, with TRBD1 as a possible D gene (6 bases). CDR3 length: 15 residues. With 4 bases removed from V and 2 bases from J, the gap between germline ends came to 12 bases. Germline loops: CDR1 MNHEY, CDR2 SMNVEV (reference sequence). In nucleotides, the CDR3 is TGTGCCAGCAGTTCCTCAGGGGAGCGCAATCAGCCCCAGCATTTT. Translating gives CASSSSGERNQPQHF.

This clonotype has just a few counts. The chain couples TRBV6-2 or TRBV6-3 to TRBJ1-2; D may be TRBD1 (6 bases). The germline gives CDR1 MNHEY, CDR2 SVGEGT. CDR3 size: 15 residues. The V gene lost 6 bases and the J gene lost 0 bases, with 14 bases spanning the gap. The CDR3 is CASRSTGFPNYGYTF. CDR3 nucleotides: TGTGCCAGCAGGTCCACAGGGTTTCCTAACTATGGCTACACCTTC.

This clonotype showed up just a few times. This sequence joins TRBV25-1 and TRBJ2-3; a possible D gene is TRBD2 (7 bases). V lost 7 bases and J lost 4, with 15 bases in between. This CDR3 contains 14 residues. Germline loops: CDR1 MGHDK, CDR2 SYGVNS. In nucleotides, the CDR3 is TGTGCCAGCAAAGGGGGGGGGAGGGCAGATACGCAGTATTTT. It encodes CASKGGGRADTQYF.

The V gene is TRBV5-1, the J gene TRBJ2-3, with D maybe TRBD1 (6 bases). Per germline, CDR1 SGHRS and CDR2 YFSETQ. The V and J ends lost 4 bases and 0 bases respectively, with 12 bases between them. This CDR3 is 15 amino acids long. CDR3 in amino acids: CASSRGQSSTDTQYF. The DNA of the CDR3 is TGCGCCAGCAGCCGAGGACAGTCTAGCACAGATACGCAGTATTTT.

The rearrangement links TRBV6-2 or TRBV6-3 to TRBJ2-1; 8 bases fit TRBD2. Trimming removed 2 bases from V and 5 bases from J; junction bases left unmatched: 8. CDR3 length equals 16 residues. Per germline, CDR1 MNHEY and CDR2 SVGEGT. This chain's CDR3 is CASSYPNGGADNEQFF. The CDR3, as DNA: TGTGCCAGCAGTTACCCCAACGGGGGGGCCGACAATGAGCAGTTCTTC.

This clonotype was seen a handful of times. The rearrangement links TRBV28 to TRBJ2-2; no firm D call. CDR3 length: 15 amino acids. Per germline, CDR1 MDHEN and CDR2 SYDVKM. Trimming removed 6 bases at V and 1 base at J, with 12 bases between. The CDR3 coding sequence is TGTGCCAGCAGCGATTTGGACCGGAACACCGGGGAGCTGTTTTTT. Amino acids: CASSDLDRNTGELFF. Supplemented by reference TRBV28 and TRBJ2-2, the full variable domain reads DVKVTQSSRYLVKRTGEKVFLECVQDMDHENMFWYRQDPGLGLRLIYFSYDVKMKEKGDIPEGYSVSREKKERFSLILESASTNQTSMYLCASSDLDRNTGELFFGEGSRLTVL.

In its sample, this clonotype was seen many times. The chain carries TRBV27 and TRBJ2-3; possible D gene TRBD1, 6 bases. The CDR3 is made up of 14 amino acids. The V gene lost 9 bases and the J gene lost 3 bases, with 16 bases spanning the gap. The germline V gene has CDR1 MNHEY and CDR2 SMNVEV (reference sequence). The CDR3 bases are TGTGCCAGAATCAGGGGATGGGGAACAGATACGCAGTATTTT. Its translation is CARIRGWGTDTQYF.

This clonotype showed up many times. The chain has TRBV20-1 and TRBJ1-6, with 7 bases fitting TRBD1. From germline, CDR1 is DFQATT and CDR2 SNEGSKA (reference sequence). Trimming took 4 bases from V and 7 from J; bases not matched to a gene: 10. The CDR3 length is 15 residues. In nucleotides, the CDR3 is TGCAGTGCTACCCGGGGCAGGGGGTCGAATTCACCCCTCCACTTT. It specifies CSATRGRGSNSPLHF.

This clonotype was seen more than once but under ten times. The genes are TRBV20-1 and TRBJ2-7; 8 bases agree with TRBD2. This CDR3 is built from 13 residues. V was clipped by 6 bases and J by 5 bases; unmatched bases: 9. CDR1 and CDR2 from the germline V gene are DFQATT and SNEGSKA (reference sequence). The CDR3 reads CSAQLAAADEQYF. The CDR3 region has the DNA TGCAGTGCCCAACTAGCGGCTGCGGACGAGCAGTACTTC.

This clonotype was seen ten or more times. The J gene is TRBJ1-5, the V gene TRBV27; D remains ambiguous. The germline V and J ends were trimmed by 2 bases and 1 base, with 9 bases remaining between them. The CDR3 consists of 15 residues. Germline V gene data show CDR1 as MNHEY and CDR2 as SMNVEV (reference sequence). Here the CDR3 DNA reads TGTGCCAGCAGTTTACTGGCAGTCAGCAATCAGCCCCAGCATTTT. Translation: CASSLLAVSNQPQHF.

The sample holds many counts of this clonotype. V is TRBV6-4 and J is TRBJ2-1; 11 bases match TRBD2. V trimming: 3 bases; J trimming: 9 bases; junction bases outside the gene matches: 7. CDR1 and CDR2 (germline): MRHNA, SNTAGT. CDR3 length equals 15 residues. The CDR3 spells CASSELAGASFEQFF. The CDR3 DNA sequence: TGTGCCAGCAGTGAACTAGCGGGAGCTTCGTTTGAGCAGTTCTTC.

This clonotype was counted only a few times. The chain links TRBV11-3 to TRBJ2-1; TRBD2 matches at 10 bases. The V segment lost 1 base and the J segment 8 bases; nucleotides outside the gene matches: 5. CDR3 length: 15 residues. Germline loops: CDR1 SGHNT, CDR2 YENEEA. DNA of the CDR3: TGTGCCAGCAGCTTAGCAGCGGGAGGGCCCCATGAGCAGTTCTTC. It yields the protein CASSLAAGGPHEQFF.

The chain is built from TRBV2 and TRBJ2-7; 7 positions match TRBD1. Losses at the gene ends were 6 bases for V and 5 bases for J; bases not matched to a gene: 10. Germline lookup yields CDR1 SNHLY and CDR2 FYNNEI. This CDR3 has 14 residues. Written as DNA, the CDR3 is TGTGCCAGCAGGGCTACGACAGGGCGGAACGAGCAGTACTTC. This gives the protein CASRATTGRNEQYF. The complete variable domain, with remaining parts taken from reference TRBV2 and TRBJ2-7, reads EPEVTQTPSHQVTQMGQEVILRCVPISNHLYFYWYRQILGQKVEFLVSFYNNEISEKSEIFDDQFSVERPDGSNFTLKIRSTKLEDSAMYFCASRATTGRNEQYFGPGTRLTVT.

This clonotype was seen more than once but under ten times. The gene calls are TRBV7-6 and TRBJ2-2; TRBD1 is a possible D gene (6 bases). V lost 1 base to trimming and J lost 3 bases, with 9 bases between them. CDR1 and CDR2 from the germline V gene are SGHVS and FNYEAQ. This CDR3 spans 15 amino acids. In DNA, the CDR3 is TGTGCCAGCAGCTTAGACAGGGCTGACACCGGGGAGCTGTTTTTT. This sequence encodes CASSLDRADTGELFF.

The chain combines TRBV5-6 with TRBJ2-5; 12 positions match TRBD1. The V segment lost 9 bases and the J segment 5 bases; nucleotides outside the gene matches: 14. The CDR3 contains 16 residues. From germline, CDR1 is SGHDT and CDR2 YYEEEE. The CDR3 region is CAMGPGGTGGAETQYF. The CDR3 nucleotides are TGTGCCATGGGCCCCGGGGGGACAGGGGGCGCGGAGACCCAGTACTTC.

The V call is TRBV18, the J call TRBJ2-7; D gene unclear. Germline CDR1 and CDR2: KGHSH and LQKENI. V was clipped by 0 bases and J by 2 bases, with 8 bases between them. There are 14 residues in the CDR3. The CDR3 DNA is TGTGCCAGCTCACCACCGTTCCATCCCTACGAGCAGTACTTC. It encodes CASSPPFHPYEQYF.

The rearrangement uses TRBV4-1 and TRBJ2-3; 11 bases map to TRBD2. The CDR3 runs 15 residues. V lost 3 bases, J lost 4 bases, and 3 bases stayed unmatched. The germline gives CDR1 MGHRA, CDR2 YSYEKL. CDR3 nucleotide sequence: TGCGCCAGCAGCCAGAATAGCGGGGGGGCAGATACGCAGTATTTT. Translation gives CASSQNSGGADTQYF.

The chain employs TRBV27 and TRBJ2-1; D may correspond to TRBD1 or TRBD2 (5 bases each). V dropped 3 bases and J dropped 3 bases, with 12 bases sitting between them. The CDR3 is 15 residues long. The germline V gene has CDR1 MNHEY and CDR2 SMNVEV (reference sequence). The CDR3 DNA sequence: TGTGCCAGCAGTTTCCCGGGACGGAACTACAATGAGCAGTTCTTC. This translates into CASSFPGRNYNEQFF.

This clonotype was detected only a few times. The J gene is TRBJ2-1, the V gene TRBV5-6; D is unresolved. Between the trimmed V and J ends, which lost 4 bases and 5 bases, there was a span of 7 bases. This CDR3 is built from 12 residues. Germline CDR1 is SGHDT and CDR2 is YYEEEE. The CDR3 region has the DNA TGTGCCAGCAGCCCCGGACACAATGAGCAGTTCTTC. Its protein is CASSPGHNEQFF.

The V call is TRBV12-3 or TRBV12-4, the J call TRBJ2-7; D uncertain. The V end lost 3 bases, the J end lost 6 bases, and 15 bases lay between the germline ends. There are 14 residues in the CDR3. The DNA of the CDR3 is TGTGCCAGCAGTTTTCAAGGGTTTAATGGCGAGCAGTACTTC. It specifies CASSFQGFNGEQYF.

The sample holds a few counts of this clonotype. This chain links TRBV5-6 with TRBJ2-1; possibly TRBD2 for D (5 bases). Trimming removed 2 bases at V and 6 bases at J, with 12 bases between. Germline loops: CDR1 SGHDT, CDR2 YYEEEE. The length of the CDR3 is 14 residues. CDR3 nucleotide sequence: TGTGCCAGCAGCTTTGGGAGCTGGGGCAATGAGCAGTTCTTC. This translates into CASSFGSWGNEQFF.

This chain uses TRBV20-1 with TRBJ2-3; D is tentatively TRBD1 or TRBD2 (5 bases each). V lost 5 bases and J lost 5, with 20 bases in between. This CDR3 spans 15 amino acids. CDR1 is DFQATT, CDR2 SNEGSKA, per germline (reference sequence). CDR3 DNA sequence: TGCAGTGCTTCCCGGGACCCAGCCCCATTAGATACGCAGTATTTT. Translated, it gives CSASRDPAPLDTQYF.

This clonotype was picked up a small number of times. The gene calls are TRBV7-6 and TRBJ2-1, with 7 bases that match TRBD1. CDR1 and CDR2 from the germline V gene are SGHVS and FNYEAQ. J gave up 3 bases and V 5 bases, and 7 bases lay outside the gene matches. The CDR3 extends over 15 amino acids. CDR3 amino acids: CASSPNGQDYNEQFF. CDR3 nucleotides: TGTGCCAGCAGCCCTAACGGACAGGACTACAATGAGCAGTTCTTC.

This clonotype has only a few counts. The CDR3 DNA sequence: TGTGCCAGCAGCCAAGATCCGAACACTGAAGCTTTCTTT. It is translated as CASSQDPNTEAFF. The chain recombines TRBV3-1 with TRBJ1-1; D remains ambiguous. V shed 0 bases and J shed 1 base, with 3 bases lying between them. In germline, CDR1 is LGHDT, CDR2 YNNKEL (reference sequence). This CDR3 is built from 13 residues.